Listed here are 29 T cell receptor beta chains from one sample, sequenced in a study of blood T cell repertoires in COVID-19. The data were produced by immunoSEQ multiplex PCR, yet TCRdb's version contains in-frame clones alone and is incomplete. The table has about 140,000 clones, almost 80% seen once. Material for sequencing was PBMCs or T cells enriched from blood (not recorded which). Receptors were obtained from a woman aged 45-65 years who had recovered from COVID-19.

V is TRBV28 and J is TRBJ2-3; TRBD2 agrees at 10 bases. This CDR3 comprises 17 residues. Germline loops: CDR1 MDHEN, CDR2 SYDVKM. J gave up 6 bases and V 8 bases, and 17 bases lay outside the gene matches. The CDR3 reads CASSGRLAGFVDDTQYF. CDR3 coding DNA: TGTGCCAGCTCCGGTCGACTAGCGGGTTTTGTCGATGATACGCAGTATTTT.

This sequence joins TRBV12-2 and TRBJ2-7; the table names TRBD1, a call not compared with the DNA. TRBV12-2 is an annotated pseudogene. The CDR3 has 15 residues. The CDR3 reads CASRSAGTGLYEQYF. The CDR3 DNA is TGTGCAAGTCGCTCGGCCGGGACAGGGCTTTACGAGCAGTACTTC.

The chain recombines TRBV7-2 with TRBJ2-7, with a weak D call TRBD2 (5 bases). The germline gives CDR1 SGHTA, CDR2 FQGNSA. Trimming left V 3 bases short and J 4 bases short, with 7 bases between. The CDR3 runs to 12 residues. DNA of the CDR3: TGTGCCAGCAGCTTTCGGGGTTACGAGCAGTACTTC. It specifies CASSFRGYEQYF. The full variable domain, its missing parts supplied by reference TRBV7-2 and TRBJ2-7, is GAGVSQSPSNKVTEKGKDVELRCDPISGHTALYWYRQSLGQGLEFLIYFQGNSAPDKSGLPSDRFSAERTGGSVSTLTIQRTQQEDSAVYLCASSFRGYEQYFGPGTRLTVT.

The chain links TRBV19 to TRBJ1-1, with D hard to call. The CDR3 sequence is 15 residues long. Trimming stripped 3 bases from V and 1 base from J, with 12 bases between. CDR1 and CDR2 (germline): LNHDA, SQIVND (reference sequence). CDR3: CASSMIGAKNTEAFF. CDR3 in DNA: TGTGCCAGTAGTATGATTGGAGCTAAGAACACTGAAGCTTTCTTT.

The V call is TRBV4-2, the J call TRBJ2-1, with TRBD1 identical over 9 bases. The CDR3 has 16 amino acids. Germline V gene lookup returns CDR1 LGHNA and CDR2 YNFKEQ. V lost 0 bases and J lost 5; bases outside the gene matches: 5. CDR3 region: CASSQDADRGNNEQFF. The CDR3 DNA reads TGTGCCAGCAGCCAAGACGCGGACAGGGGCAACAATGAGCAGTTCTTC.

This chain joins TRBV19 and TRBJ2-6; 11 bases align to TRBD2. The germline CDR1 and CDR2 sequences are LNHDA and SQIVND (reference sequence). This CDR3 is 18 amino acids long. The junction had 8 bases not matched to a gene; V was cut back by 6 bases and J by 1 base. CDR3 residues: CASRLAGAPRSGANVLTF. The CDR3 DNA sequence: TGTGCCAGTAGACTAGCGGGGGCACCTCGGTCTGGGGCCAACGTCCTGACTTTC.

The chain recombines TRBV19 with TRBJ2-2; possibly TRBD1 for D (5 bases). There are 16 residues in the CDR3. V was clipped by 2 bases and J by 5 bases, with 15 bases between them. Looked up from germline, CDR1 is LNHDA and CDR2 is SQIVND (reference sequence). Here the CDR3 reads CASSISLLTETGELFF. In DNA form, the CDR3 reads TGTGCCAGTAGTATATCTCTTCTGACAGAAACCGGGGAGCTGTTTTTT.

Concerning this clone: The junction departs from germline at one end; a sequencing error may be responsible. In DNA form, the CDR3 reads TGTGCCAGCACCTTAACCGGGACAGCTGGGCATGAGCAGTTCTTC. Residues: CASTLTGTAGHEQFF. The rearrangement joins TRBV11-2 to TRBJ2-1; 7 bases fit TRBD1. This CDR3 is built from 15 residues. Germline V lookup: CDR1 SGHAT, CDR2 FQNNGV.

This clone was observed once. The chain couples TRBV30 to TRBJ2-3; 12 bases are shared with TRBD2. J lost 1 base, V lost 4 bases, and 6 bases had no gene match. From germline, CDR1 is GTSNPN and CDR2 SVGIG (reference sequence). This CDR3 has 16 amino acids. CDR3 in DNA: TGTGCCTGGACCCTGGGACTAGCGGGTGGCACAGATACGCAGTATTTT. This gives the protein CAWTLGLAGGTDTQYF.

V and J are TRBV9 and TRBJ1-2, with TRBD1 as a possible D gene (5 bases). The V gene's germline CDR1 is SGDLS and CDR2 YYNGEE. The V end lost 3 bases, the J end lost 5 bases, and 11 bases lay between the germline ends. There are 13 residues in the CDR3. The CDR3 bases are TGTGCCAGCAGCGGGGACTTCCAATATGGCTACACCTTC. Protein sequence: CASSGDFQYGYTF.

The rearrangement joins TRBV7-8 to TRBJ1-2, with 9 bases lining up with TRBD1. The ends lost 6 bases at V and 4 bases at J; junction bases unmatched: 6. CDR1 and CDR2 (germline): SGHVS, FQNEAQ. CDR3 length equals 14 residues. CDR3 residues: CASRGTGKFYGYTF. CDR3 DNA sequence: TGTGCCAGCAGAGGGACAGGGAAGTTCTATGGCTACACCTTC. Supplemented by reference TRBV7-8 and TRBJ1-2, the full variable domain reads GAGVSQSPRYKVAKRGQDVALRCDPISGHVSLFWYQQALGQGPEFLTYFQNEAQLDKSGLPSDRFFAERPEGSVSTLKIQRTQQEDSAVYLCASRGTGKFYGYTFGSGTRLTVV.

The J gene is TRBJ2-1, the V gene TRBV4-1; TRBD2 might be the D (6 bases). Trimming shortened V by 0 bases and J by 8 bases, and 14 bases separated the two germline ends. Germline V gives CDR1 MGHRA, CDR2 YSYEKL. This CDR3 region has 15 residues. The CDR3 DNA reads TGCGCCAGCAGCCAAGAGGCAGGGCGGGGTCATGAGCAGTTCTTC. It encodes CASSQEAGRGHEQFF.

The chain links TRBV7-9 to TRBJ1-5; a possible D gene is TRBD1 (6 bases). V dropped 5 bases and J dropped 5 bases, with 13 bases sitting between them. The CDR3 has 14 residues. Per the germline V gene, CDR1 is SEHNR and CDR2 is FQNEAQ (reference sequence). The CDR3 loop reads CASSPETGHQPQHF. Written as DNA, the CDR3 is TGTGCCAGCAGCCCCGAAACAGGGCATCAGCCCCAGCATTTT.

The rearrangement uses TRBV7-3 and TRBJ1-1, with D unresolved. The CDR3 has 13 residues. Germline V gene sequence: CDR1 SGHTA, CDR2 FQGTGA. Trimming stripped 1 base from V and 8 bases from J, with 11 bases between. The CDR3 spells CASSLIPSREAFF. CDR3 bases: TGTGCCAGCAGCTTAATCCCATCCAGGGAAGCTTTCTTT.

This chain uses TRBV21-1 with TRBJ1-2. TRBV21-1 is termed a pseudogene. The CDR3 sequence is 12 residues long. CDR3 loop: CASSPPPDGYTF. For the CDR3, the DNA is TGTGCCAGCAGCCCACCCCCGGATGGCTACACCTTC.

The CDR3 region has the DNA TGTGCCAGCAGCCCCGGGATCTCCTATAATTCACCCCTCCACTTT. This gives the protein CASSPGISYNSPLHF. This chain connects TRBV28 to TRBJ1-6; D is unclear. The CDR3 extends over 15 amino acids. V lost 6 bases to trimming and J lost 0 bases, with 9 bases between them. Germline CDR1 is MDHEN and CDR2 is SYDVKM. Together with reference TRBV28 and TRBJ1-6, the CDR3 gives the full variable domain: DVKVTQSSRYLVKRTGEKVFLECVQDMDHENMFWYRQDPGLGLRLIYFSYDVKMKEKGDIPEGYSVSREKKERFSLILESASTNQTSMYLCASSPGISYNSPLHFGNGTRLTVT.

The CDR3 loop is CASSFHTGTSGPDTQYF. Written as DNA, the CDR3 is TGTGCCAGCAGCTTTCATACCGGGACTAGCGGCCCAGATACGCAGTATTTT. The chain couples TRBV7-9 to TRBJ2-3; 11 bases are a match to TRBD2. The germline CDR1 and CDR2 sequences are SEHNR and FQNEAQ (reference sequence). With 3 bases clipped from V and 4 bases from J, the junction kept 9 bases outside the gene matches. This CDR3 comprises 17 residues.

V gene TRBV5-4 combines with J gene TRBJ2-1; D unresolved. The V gene lost 2 bases and the J gene lost 10 bases, with 7 bases spanning the gap. In germline, CDR1 is SGHNT, CDR2 YYREEE (reference sequence). The CDR3 consists of 11 residues. CDR3 DNA: TGTGCCAGCAGCTTACTGGGCGAGCAGTTCTTC. It specifies CASSLLGEQFF.

This rearrangement joins TRBV13 to TRBJ2-1; 7 bases are shared with TRBD1. Germline assignment: CDR1 PRHDT and CDR2 FYEKMQ (reference sequence). The CDR3 sequence is 15 residues long. The ends lost 4 bases at V and 3 bases at J; junction bases unmatched: 6. CDR3 in amino acids: CASSYRGQVYNEQFF. CDR3 DNA: TGTGCCAGCAGCTACCGAGGACAGGTCTACAATGAGCAGTTCTTC.

The chain uses TRBV29-1 and TRBJ1-1; D call uncertain. Germline CDR1 and CDR2: SQVTM and ANQGSEA. V gave up 0 bases and J gave up 4 bases, with 15 bases separating them. CDR3 size: 15 residues. CDR3 loop: CSVEDDFNPGTEAFF. CDR3 coding DNA: TGCAGCGTTGAAGATGATTTCAACCCAGGCACTGAAGCTTTCTTT. Together with reference TRBV29-1 and TRBJ1-1, the CDR3 gives the full variable domain: SAVISQKPSRDICQRGTSLTIQCQVDSQVTMMFWYRQQPGQSLTLIATANQGSEATYESGFVIDKFPISRPNLTFSTLTVSNMSPEDSSIYLCSVEDDFNPGTEAFFGQGTRLTVV.

The chain is built from TRBV6-5 and TRBJ2-5, with D maybe TRBD2 (7 bases). This CDR3 comprises 14 residues. Germline assignment: CDR1 MNHEY and CDR2 SVGAGI. V shed 4 bases and J shed 5 bases, with 14 bases lying between them. The CDR3 is CASSSYKGGETQYF. CDR3 bases: TGTGCCAGCAGTTCCTATAAGGGGGGGGAGACCCAGTACTTC.

The rearrangement uses TRBV21-1 and TRBJ1-2; whether TRBD1, the table's D call, matches the DNA was not checked. TRBV21-1 is shown as a pseudogene. The CDR3 is 15 amino acids. CDR3 bases: TGTGCCAGCAGCAAGGGAATAGGGGATGGGCATGGCTACACCTTC. Translation gives CASSKGIGDGHGYTF.

This chain joins TRBV28 and TRBJ1-5; TRBD1 matches 7 bases. The CDR3 consists of 19 residues. After removal of 6 bases from V and 0 bases from J, the junction contained 17 bases not matched to a gene. Per the germline V gene, CDR1 is MDHEN and CDR2 is SYDVKM. CDR3 nucleotide sequence: TGTGCCAGCAGCTCTATCCGGACAGGAAAAATCAATAGCAATCAGCCCCAGCATTTT. Translation: CASSSIRTGKINSNQPQHF.

The rearrangement joins TRBV10-3 to TRBJ1-5; D gene unclear. The CDR3 extends over 13 amino acids. Germline V CDR1 and CDR2: ENHRY, SYGVKD. V was cut by 3 bases and J by 1 base, with 4 bases left in between. The CDR3 DNA reads as TGTGCCATCAGTGACAGAAGCAATCAGCCCCAGCATTTT. It translates to CAISDRSNQPQHF.

This clone was observed a single time. The gene calls are TRBV2 and TRBJ1-2; 9 bases fit TRBD1. Germline loops: CDR1 SNHLY, CDR2 FYNNEI. V shed 1 base and J 6 bases; nucleotides not matched to a gene: 6. This CDR3 contains 15 residues. The CDR3 reads CASSEVGDRENGYTF. The DNA of the CDR3 is TGTGCCAGCAGTGAAGTGGGGGACAGGGAAAATGGCTACACCTTC.

V gene TRBV28 combines with J gene TRBJ2-3; 8 bases match TRBD1. V lost 8 bases, J lost 1 base, and 2 bases stayed unmatched. Germline CDR1 MDHEN, CDR2 SYDVKM. The CDR3 runs to 13 residues. The CDR3 region has the DNA TGTGCCAGCCGGGACAGGCGCACAGATACGCAGTATTTT. Its translation is CASRDRRTDTQYF.

This chain links TRBV6-5 with TRBJ2-7; possible D gene TRBD2, 6 bases. The CDR3 has 13 residues. CDR1 is MNHEY, CDR2 SVGAGI, per germline. The V and J ends lost 5 bases and 2 bases respectively, with 10 bases between them. DNA for the CDR3: TGTGCCAGCAGTAGGACGGGAGCCTACGAGCAGTACTTC. Its protein product is CASSRTGAYEQYF.

The chain couples TRBV5-4 to TRBJ2-6; perhaps TRBD1 as D (5 bases). V lost 4 bases and J lost 8, with 10 bases in between. This CDR3 spans 13 amino acids. CDR1 is SGHNT and CDR2 is YYREEE in the germline V gene (reference sequence). CDR3 nucleotides: TGTGCCAGCAGCCCGGACAATCCCAACGTCCTGACTTTC. Residues: CASSPDNPNVLTF.

The J gene is TRBJ1-3, the V gene TRBV12-5; a possible D gene is TRBD1 (6 bases). Trimming shortened V by 2 bases and J by 3 bases, and 17 bases separated the two germline ends. Germline loops: CDR1 LGHNT, CDR2 FRNRAP. CDR3 size: 17 residues. The CDR3 loop is CASGLWRTGNGGNTIYF. The CDR3 region has the DNA TGTGCTAGTGGTTTGTGGAGAACAGGGAATGGTGGAAACACCATATATTTT.